The rows below give T cell receptor beta chains drawn from one sample of a study of OX40 agonist ivuxolimab in advanced cancers. The repertoire was sequenced with immunoSEQ multiplex PCR; TCRdb's copy has only in-frame clones and lacks some. Of about 59,000 clones in the sample, over 75% were seen once. Sequencing was performed on CD4+ or CD8+ T cells sorted from blood, taken in a trial of the OX40 agonist ivuxolimab. These receptors came from an adult with an advanced solid tumor such as melanoma, head and neck, liver or kidney cancer. CDR3s include the opening cysteine and the closing phenylalanine or tryptophan. A D gene is named only where the DNA matches it firmly. Clone sizes are given selectively: once, few, many, or a class where the clone is expanded.

D,V,size,J,DNA,CDR3
TRBD1,TRBV7-8,.,TRBJ1-2,TGTGCCAGCAGCCGGGCCCCCGGGACAGGCTACGGCTACACCTTC,CASSRAPGTGYGYTF
.,TRBV5-1,once,TRBJ2-5,TGCGCCAGCAGCTTGGATGTTGGGGGGGCAGGGGAGACCCAGTACTTC,CASSLDVGGAGETQYF
.,TRBV7-6,.,TRBJ1-1,TGTGCCAGCAGCTTAGGGACGGTGAACACTGAAGCTTTCTTT,CASSLGTVNTEAFF
.,TRBV30,.,TRBJ1-2,TGTGCCTGGAGTCGACAGGCAGGTGGCTACACCTTC,CAWSRQAGGYTF
TRBD2,TRBV7-2,.,TRBJ2-2,TGTGCCAGCAGCTCTAGCGGGACCGGGGAGCTGTTTTTT,CASSSSGTGELFF
.,TRBV7-8,.,TRBJ2-2,TGTGCCAGCAGCCCCCGATTGGATCTAACGACCGGGGAGCTGTTTTTT,CASSPRLDLTTGELFF
.,TRBV19,.,TRBJ2-1,TGTGCCAGTAGCCCGAACGGGATTTACAATGAGCAGTTCTTC,CASSPNGIYNEQFF
.,TRBV9,.,TRBJ1-1,TGTGCCAGCAGCGGGGGTCCTGACACTGAAGCTTTCTTT,CASSGGPDTEAFF
.,TRBV5-4,once,TRBJ1-1,TGTGCCAGCAGCTTTTTGGACCGACCGATGAACACTGAAGCTTTCTTT,CASSFLDRPMNTEAFF
.,TRBV25-1,.,TRBJ2-5,TGTGCCAGCAGTGTCGGTCCAGGATCGGGGGAGACCCAGTACTTC,CASSVGPGSGETQYF
TRBD2,TRBV19,.,TRBJ2-7,TGTGCCAGTAGTAATGGGGACTACAACTCCTACGAGCAGTACTTC,CASSNGDYNSYEQYF
.,TRBV2,once,TRBJ2-3,TGTGCCAGCAGTTCAGACAGGACTAGCACAGATACGCAGTATTTT,CASSSDRTSTDTQYF
.,TRBV5-1,.,TRBJ1-4,TGCGCCAGCAGCCCCGCTGGGACCCCCCTTAATGAAAAACTGTTTTTT,CASSPAGTPLNEKLFF
.,TRBV11-2,.,TRBJ1-2,TGTGCCAGCAGCTCCTCCGGGCCCTATGGCTACACCTTC,CASSSSGPYGYTF
.,TRBV5-4,.,TRBJ2-7,TGTGCCAGCAGCTCAGCCAGCACGAATGTGGAGCAGTACTTC,CASSSASTNVEQYF
TRBD1,TRBV11-3,.,TRBJ2-4,TGTGCCAGCAGCTTAGAACGAGGACAGGGTGGCATTCAGTACTTC,CASSLERGQGGIQYF
TRBD1,TRBV29-1,.,TRBJ2-4,TGCAGCATTATACCACGGGACAGGGTCAACATTCAGTACTTC,CSIIPRDRVNIQYF
.,TRBV11-3,.,TRBJ1-1,TGTGCCAGCAGCCTTAGCAGGAACACTGAAGCTTTCTTT,CASSLSRNTEAFF
.,TRBV6-1,.,TRBJ2-3,TGTGCCAGCAGTTACATGGATACGCAGTATTTT,CASSYMDTQYF
.,TRBV10-3,.,TRBJ2-7,TGTGCCATAACCCAGGGGGGGAGAACCTACGAGCAGTACTTC,CAITQGGRTYEQYF
.,TRBV6-6,.,TRBJ1-1,TGTGCCAGCAGTTATGAGGGGTTCATGAACACTGAAGCTTTCTTT,CASSYEGFMNTEAFF
.,TRBV28,few,TRBJ2-7,TGTGCCAGCAGTTTCAATAGGGCAGGCAGGTACTTC,CASSFNRAGRYF
.,TRBV6-6,.,TRBJ1-5,TGTGCCAGCAGTTATCACGACCTGATCGGCCGCCAGCCCCAGCATTTT,CASSYHDLIGRQPQHF
TRBD1,TRBV10-2,.,TRBJ2-5,TGCGCCAGCAGGCGGGACAGGGTCGTGGCCGAGACCCAGTACTTC,CASRRDRVVAETQYF
.,TRBV4-3,.,TRBJ1-1,TGCGCCAGCAGACGGGTCGGCGGAACTGAAGCTTTCTTT,CASRRVGGTEAFF